This TCR beta chain stems from a study of blood T cells in healthy people across ages (dated by TCRdb to the mid-2010s). About the study as a whole: In model experiments, template switching captured about one uniquely barcoded TCR beta cDNA molecule for every two T cells. Age-related changes in TCR beta repertoire diversity were measured in the study by deep sequencing normalized with unique cDNA molecular identifiers. Donors of different ages were randomly distributed across sequencing lanes to avoid experimental bias. For two donors (one aged 18 to 30 and one aged 80 or older), the study analyzed two additional independent replicas of 1 million unique cDNA reads from the same blood draw. Donors were grouped into four age groups: young (average approximately 15 years), middle-aged (about 38), aged (around 60) and long-lived (around 82).

Donors were around 37 systemically healthy Caucasian individuals from Russia aged roughly 6 to 90 years. Roughly 11 milliliters of peripheral blood were drawn from each donor into EDTA-treated Vacutainer tubes. Ficoll-Paque density-gradient centrifugation was used to isolate PBMCs, with at least 6.5 million per sample. Total RNA was extracted from PBMCs with Trizol reagent, with at least 6 micrograms obtained per sample. The percentages of naive CD45RAhigh/CD27high T cells were determined by flow cytometry on a PBMC aliquot from every donor. Libraries were prepared through 5' RACE. TCRdb records Illumina HiSeq 2500 as the sequencer. The second PCR ran for roughly 7 to 12 cycles and used a J-beta primer mix along with a sample-barcoded 5' primer. A unique molecular identifier was introduced onto each TCR beta cDNA molecule by a template-switch 5' adaptor carrying 12 random nucleotides. Each sample yielded at least 2.5 million CDR3-containing paired-end reads. The Mint cDNA synthesis kit, primed by a TRBC-specific oligonucleotide, was used to synthesize first-strand cDNA from all RNA. All cDNA was treated with uracil-DNA glycosylase and then went through a first 18-cycle PCR with the universal primers M1SS and BC2_uni_R. Turning to the authors' computational methods: For normalization, 1 million high-quality reads were randomly selected from each sample, with every read carrying a distinct molecular identifier. Instead of being binned into consensus sequences, reads with shared molecular identifiers were discarded. MiTCR, with a Q25 quality threshold and the strictest error-elimination algorithm, was used for CDR3 identification, clonotype clustering and error correction. A nonparametric unseen species model with Euler transformation was used to estimate lower-bound total TCR beta diversity. TCRdb trimmed public reads at Q25 via fastp, called clones via MiXCR and kept in-frame beta chains. Each CDR3 protein appears once, grouped with its most common genes and DNA. TCRdb assigned the V and J calls; the authors' analysis was not used. For this sample the table gives about 670,000 distinct CDR3 sequences, of which 40% to 45% were detected only once. The ten largest clones represent about 32% of the sample.

There are a few counts of this clonotype. Its antigen is unknown. Per-base qualities were not stored, and no clone one base away is much larger. General conclusions and limits of the study: Because donor CMV infection status was unknown, age-related changes in expanded clonotypes were potentially confounded. Conclusive comparison of naive and antigen-experienced compartments was prevented by the profiling of bulk unsorted PBMCs. The long-lived group showed more naive CD4+ T cells, fewer expanded clones and increased TCR diversity than the aged group, suggesting age selection. Total diversity estimates from one million sequenced T cells were considered lower bounds and underestimates. Observed TCR beta diversity per million T cells fell roughly linearly with age, and a significant reduction was already apparent by age approximately 41. Observed TCR beta diversity correlated strongly with the percentage of naive T cells measured by flow cytometry.

The germline V gene gives CDR1 as MNHEY and CDR2 as SVGEGT. The V end gives up 7 bases and the J end 5 bases, leaving 3 bases in the junction not matched to a gene. Its CDR3 holds 13 amino acids, cysteine through phenylalanine. CDR3 DNA is the only sequence kept; it has 39 bases, read in frame from the first base. Recombination joined TRBV6-2 or TRBV6-3 with TRBJ2-1; 9 bases in between match TRBD2. This receptor was obtained from a man older than 75 in good health. Specimen: blood. For the CDR3, the sequence is CASKASGDNEQFF. DNA sequence: TGTGCCAGCAAGGCTAGCGGGGACAATGAGCAGTTCTTC.